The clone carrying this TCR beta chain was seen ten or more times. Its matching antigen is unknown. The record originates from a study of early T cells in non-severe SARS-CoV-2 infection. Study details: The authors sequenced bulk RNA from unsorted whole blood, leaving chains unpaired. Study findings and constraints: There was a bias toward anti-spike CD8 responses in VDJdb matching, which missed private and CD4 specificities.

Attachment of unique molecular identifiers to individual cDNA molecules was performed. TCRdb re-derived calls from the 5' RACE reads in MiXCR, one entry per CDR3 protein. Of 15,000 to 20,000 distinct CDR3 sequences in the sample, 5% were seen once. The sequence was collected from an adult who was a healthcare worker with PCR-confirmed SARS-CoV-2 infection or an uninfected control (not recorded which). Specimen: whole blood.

The CDR3 is CASSFVALNNEQFF. In DNA, the CDR3 is TGTGCCAGCAGTTTTGTCGCCCTCAACAATGAGCAGTTCTTC. V and J are TRBV12-3 or TRBV12-4 and TRBJ2-1; D remains unclear. Trimming cost V 3 bases and J 5 bases, with 11 bases left between them. This CDR3 has 14 amino acids.